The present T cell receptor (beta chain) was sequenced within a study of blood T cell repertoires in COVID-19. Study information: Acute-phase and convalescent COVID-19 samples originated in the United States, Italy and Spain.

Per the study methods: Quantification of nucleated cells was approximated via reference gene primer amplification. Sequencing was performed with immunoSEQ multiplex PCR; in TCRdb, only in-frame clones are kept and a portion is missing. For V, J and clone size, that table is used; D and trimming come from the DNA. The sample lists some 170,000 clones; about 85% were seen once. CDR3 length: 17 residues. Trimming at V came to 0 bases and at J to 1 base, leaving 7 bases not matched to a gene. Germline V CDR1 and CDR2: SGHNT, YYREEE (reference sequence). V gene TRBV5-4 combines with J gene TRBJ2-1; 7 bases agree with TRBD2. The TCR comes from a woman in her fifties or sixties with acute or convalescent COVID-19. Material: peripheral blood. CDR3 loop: CASSLGLAPSSYNEQFF. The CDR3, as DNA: TGTGCCAGCAGCTTGGGACTAGCCCCCTCATCCTACAATGAGCAGTTCTTC.